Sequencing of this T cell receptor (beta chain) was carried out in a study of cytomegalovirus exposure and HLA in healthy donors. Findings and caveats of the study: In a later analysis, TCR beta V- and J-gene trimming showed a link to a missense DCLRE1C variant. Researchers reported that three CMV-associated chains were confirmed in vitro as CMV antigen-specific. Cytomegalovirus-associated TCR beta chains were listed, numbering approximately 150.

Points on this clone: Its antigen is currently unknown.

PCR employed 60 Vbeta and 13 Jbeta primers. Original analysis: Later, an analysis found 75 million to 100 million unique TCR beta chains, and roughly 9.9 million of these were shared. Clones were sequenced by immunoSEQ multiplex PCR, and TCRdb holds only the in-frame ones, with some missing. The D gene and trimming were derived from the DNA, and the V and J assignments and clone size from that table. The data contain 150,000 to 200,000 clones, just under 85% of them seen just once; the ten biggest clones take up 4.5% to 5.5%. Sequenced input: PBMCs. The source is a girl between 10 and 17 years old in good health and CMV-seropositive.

CDR3 DNA sequence: TGTGCCAGCAGCTTAGCGGCGGGTGGTTTGACTGAAGCTTTCTTT. It codes for CASSLAAGGLTEAFF. The chain joins TRBV11-2 to TRBJ1-1; D remains ambiguous. CDR1 is SGHAT, CDR2 FQNNGV, per germline. CDR3 length: 15 residues. The V and J ends lost 1 base and 5 bases respectively, with 14 bases between them.